The clone carrying this TCR beta chain has just a few counts. The target antigen is unknown. The V segment lost 2 bases and the J segment 6 bases; nucleotides outside the gene matches: 11. Germline V gene data show CDR1 as SGHAT and CDR2 as FQNNGV. The CDR3 totals 16 residues. This sample is drawn from a study of identical twins. TCRdb redid the calling of the 5' RACE reads with MiXCR, one entry per CDR3 protein. The data show 1.5 million to 2 million distinct CDR3 sequences, about 32% seen once. Overall study findings and caveats: Diverse VJ usage suggested most zero-insertion clonotypes were not invariant T cells. The same donors were not followed; conclusions instead depended on cross-sectional statistical analysis.

This sequence joins TRBV11-2 and TRBJ1-2, with 8 nucleotides matching TRBD1. This TCR derives from a newborn girl in good health. The sequencing sample was made of cord blood. CDR3 residues: CASSLKSRTGRNGYTF. CDR3 DNA: TGTGCCAGCAGCTTAAAATCCCGGACAGGGAGGAATGGCTACACCTTC.